These 3 T cell receptor beta chains came from one sample sequenced in a study of OX40 agonist ivuxolimab in advanced cancers. Clones were read by immunoSEQ multiplex PCR, and TCRdb kept only the in-frame ones, dropping some. The table includes some 71,000 clones, 86% detected once. Sequenced material: CD4+ or CD8+ T cells sorted from blood, taken in a trial of the OX40 agonist ivuxolimab. The receptors come from an adult with an advanced solid tumor such as melanoma, head and neck, liver or kidney cancer.

The chain combines TRBV6-1 with TRBJ1-1; possibly TRBD1 for D (6 bases). Germline V gene data show CDR1 as MNHNS and CDR2 as SASEGT. The V end was cut by 4 bases, the J end by 2 bases, with 8 bases between. The CDR3 is 13 residues long. CDR3 nucleotides: TGTGCCAGCAGTGGGACAGATAACACTGAAGCTTTCTTT. It codes for CASSGTDNTEAFF.

This chain links TRBV6-6 with TRBJ1-4; 11 nucleotides agree with TRBD1. J was trimmed by 11 bases and V by 7 bases; bases with no gene match: 12. CDR3 length equals 15 residues. Germline CDR1 reads MNHNY; CDR2 reads SVGAGI (reference sequence). The CDR3 DNA reads as TGTGCCAGCAATACCGGACAGGGGGCACCTAATAAACTGTTTTTT. It encodes CASNTGQGAPNKLFF.

This CDR3 reads CASSFGTANTEAFF. The CDR3 DNA sequence: TGTGCCAGCAGCTTCGGGACAGCGAACACTGAAGCTTTCTTT. The J gene is TRBJ1-1, the V gene TRBV7-9; TRBD1 aligns across 7 bases. The CDR3 consists of 14 residues. The ends lost 3 bases at V and 1 base at J; junction bases unmatched: 2. CDR1 and CDR2 (germline): SEHNR, FQNEAQ (reference sequence).